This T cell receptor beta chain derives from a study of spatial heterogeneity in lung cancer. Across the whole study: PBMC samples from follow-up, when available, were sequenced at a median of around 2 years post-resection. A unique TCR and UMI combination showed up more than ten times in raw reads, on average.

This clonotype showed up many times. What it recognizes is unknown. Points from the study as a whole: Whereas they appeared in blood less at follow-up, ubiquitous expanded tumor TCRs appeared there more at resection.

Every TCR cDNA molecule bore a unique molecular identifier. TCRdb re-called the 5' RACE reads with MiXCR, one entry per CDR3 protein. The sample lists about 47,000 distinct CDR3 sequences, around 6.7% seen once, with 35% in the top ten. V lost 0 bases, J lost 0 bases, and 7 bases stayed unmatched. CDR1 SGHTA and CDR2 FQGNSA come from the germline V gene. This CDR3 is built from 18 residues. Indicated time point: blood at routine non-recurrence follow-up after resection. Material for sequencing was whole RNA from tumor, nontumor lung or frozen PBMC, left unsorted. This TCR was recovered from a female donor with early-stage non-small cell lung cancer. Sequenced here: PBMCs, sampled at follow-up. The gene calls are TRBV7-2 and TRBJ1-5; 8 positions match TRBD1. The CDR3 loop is CASSLAGQDSYSNQPQHF. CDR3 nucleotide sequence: TGTGCCAGCAGCTTAGCGGGACAGGATTCTTATAGCAATCAGCCCCAGCATTTT. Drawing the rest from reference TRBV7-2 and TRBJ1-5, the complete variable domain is GAGVSQSPSNKVTEKGKDVELRCDPISGHTALYWYRQSLGQGLEFLIYFQGNSAPDKSGLPSDRFSAERTGGSVSTLTIQRTQQEDSAVYLCASSLAGQDSYSNQPQHFGDGTRLSIL.